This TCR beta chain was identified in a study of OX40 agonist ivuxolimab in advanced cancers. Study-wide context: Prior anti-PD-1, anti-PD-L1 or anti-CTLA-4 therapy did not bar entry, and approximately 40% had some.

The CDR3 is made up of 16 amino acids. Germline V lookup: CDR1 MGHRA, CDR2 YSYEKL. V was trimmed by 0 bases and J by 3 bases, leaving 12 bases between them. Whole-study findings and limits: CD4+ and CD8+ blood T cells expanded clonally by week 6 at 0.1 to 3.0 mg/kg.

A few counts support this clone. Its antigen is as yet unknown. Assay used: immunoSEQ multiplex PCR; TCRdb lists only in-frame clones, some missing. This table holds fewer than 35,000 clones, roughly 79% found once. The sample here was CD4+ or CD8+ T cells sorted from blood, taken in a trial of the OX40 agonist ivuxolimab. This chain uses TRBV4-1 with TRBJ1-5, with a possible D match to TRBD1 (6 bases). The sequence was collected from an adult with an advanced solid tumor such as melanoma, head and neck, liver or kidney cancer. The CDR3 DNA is TGCGCCAGCAGCCAAGACCGCGTGGGGGCCAATCAGCCCCAGCATTTT. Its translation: CASSQDRVGANQPQHF.